Presented here are 20 T cell receptor beta chains from one specimen sequenced in a study of blood T cells in healthy people across ages. It was with a sample-barcoded 5' primer and a J-beta primer mix that a second PCR of about 6 to 12 cycles was run. TCRdb used MiXCR to reprocess the 5' RACE reads, holding one entry per CDR3 protein. This table holds around 750,000 distinct CDR3 sequences, 53% found once. Sequencing was done on a sample of blood. The origin of the receptors is a man older than 75 in good health.

The chain links TRBV3-1 to TRBJ2-1; 11 bases fit TRBD2. J was trimmed by 9 bases and V by 4 bases; bases with no gene match: 8. The germline V gene encodes CDR1 LGHDT and CDR2 YNNKEL (reference sequence). CDR3 size: 15 residues. CDR3 region: CASSPIAGGRGEQFF. The CDR3 DNA sequence: TGTGCCAGCAGCCCGATAGCGGGAGGGCGCGGTGAGCAGTTCTTC.

This rearrangement joins TRBV12-3 or TRBV12-4 to TRBJ1-2; D is unclear. The CDR3 is made up of 14 amino acids. The V end lost 5 bases, the J end lost 4 bases, and 14 bases lay between the germline ends. The DNA of the CDR3 is TGTGCCAGCAGTAGTGAGGGCCCTCGCTATGGCTACACCTTC. Protein sequence: CASSSEGPRYGYTF.

This clonotype has a handful of counts. CDR3 in DNA: TGTGCCAGCAGCGTAGTTACAGGGATGTTCAATGAGCAGTTCTTC. Residues: CASSVVTGMFNEQFF. V usage is TRBV9 and J usage is TRBJ2-1; a possible D gene is TRBD1 (6 bases). This CDR3 is 15 amino acids long. Trimming stripped 0 bases from V and 6 bases from J, with 13 bases between. CDR1 SGDLS and CDR2 YYNGEE come from the germline V gene. Full variable domain (outside the CDR3, taken from reference TRBV9 and TRBJ2-1): DSGVTQTPKHLITATGQRVTLRCSPRSGDLSVYWYQQSLDQGLQFLIQYYNGEERAKGNILERFSAQQFPDLHSELNLSSLELGDSALYFCASSVVTGMFNEQFFGPGTRLTVL.

This clonotype was seen a few times. The chain recombines TRBV6-6 with TRBJ2-1; TRBD2 aligns across 8 bases. The germline V gene encodes CDR1 MNHNY and CDR2 SVGAGI (reference sequence). The length of the CDR3 is 16 residues. After removal of 0 bases from V and 4 bases from J, the junction contained 5 bases not matched to a gene. CDR3 sequence: CASSYSGRGRYNEQFF. The CDR3 DNA reads TGTGCCAGCAGTTACTCTGGACGCGGGAGGTACAATGAGCAGTTCTTC.

The chain combines TRBV20-1 with TRBJ2-7; weak D call: TRBD1 (5 bases). The germline CDR1 and CDR2 sequences are DFQATT and SNEGSKA (reference sequence). The CDR3 loop spans 13 amino acids. Trimming removed 5 bases from V and 0 bases from J, with 11 bases in between. CDR3 coding DNA: TGCAGTGCTGGACACATGAGCTCCTACGAGCAGTACTTC. Amino acids: CSAGHMSSYEQYF.

The chain couples TRBV16 to TRBJ1-6; 7 nucleotides line up with TRBD1. There are 16 residues in the CDR3. With 4 bases clipped from V and 7 bases from J, the junction kept 10 bases outside the gene matches. Per the germline V gene, CDR1 is KGHSY and CDR2 is FQNENV. As DNA, the CDR3 is TGTGCCAGCAGCCCGTCCGCCAGGGGGTACAATTCACCCCTCCACTTT. It specifies CASSPSARGYNSPLHF.

V usage is TRBV29-1 and J usage is TRBJ1-1; possible D gene TRBD1, 5 bases. This CDR3 contains 12 residues. Germline values: CDR1 SQVTM, CDR2 ANQGSEA. Trimming cost V 7 bases and J 10 bases, with 19 bases left between them. Here the CDR3 reads CSAGDGTRGAFF. The DNA for the CDR3 is TGCAGCGCTGGGGACGGGACCCGTGGAGCTTTCTTT.

The chain joins TRBV20-1 to TRBJ2-2, with 11 positions matching TRBD2. CDR3 length equals 16 residues. V lost 4 bases and J lost 7; bases outside the gene matches: 11. Germline V lookup: CDR1 DFQATT, CDR2 SNEGSKA (reference sequence). The CDR3 is CSAIRLAGGQSGELFF. The CDR3 DNA reads TGCAGTGCTATCAGGCTAGCGGGGGGTCAGAGCGGGGAGCTGTTTTTT.

For this clonotype: Its ends do not fully match the called genes, so a read error is possible. This chain links TRBV10-3 with TRBJ2-3; D is unresolved. Germline V gene data show CDR1 as ENHRY and CDR2 as SYGVKD. The length of the CDR3 is 11 residues. CDR3 amino acids: CAISGKDTRYF. CDR3 bases: TGTGCCATCAGTGGTAAAGATACGCGGTATTTT.

This sequence joins TRBV14 and TRBJ2-1, with 12 bases identical to TRBD2. This CDR3 has 19 residues. J lost 4 bases, V lost 1 base, and 11 bases had no gene match. Germline CDR1 is SGHDN and CDR2 is FVKESK. CDR3 nucleotide sequence: TGTGCCAGCAGCCAAGTGAGGGTCGGACTAGCGGGAATGTACAATGAGCAGTTCTTC. Encoded protein: CASSQVRVGLAGMYNEQFF.

J is TRBJ2-1 and V is TRBV12-3 or TRBV12-4; 10 bases match TRBD2. The V gene end was trimmed by 5 bases and the J gene end by 8 bases; junction bases not matched to a gene: 15. The CDR3 contains 17 residues. The CDR3 here is CASSPSLRASGRHEQFF. For the CDR3, the DNA is TGTGCCAGCAGTCCATCCCTCAGGGCTAGCGGGAGACATGAGCAGTTCTTC.

The chain carries TRBV27 and TRBJ2-5, with D hard to call. The assigned J gene may be wrong: the sequence end matches TRBJ2-7 better. This CDR3 has 15 residues. Per germline, CDR1 MNHEY and CDR2 SMNVEV (reference sequence). CDR3 loop: CASSLSSLEYYEQYF. The CDR3 DNA sequence: TGTGCCAGCAGTTTATCAAGTCTAGAGTACTACGAGCAGTACTTC.

This clonotype was picked up a small number of times. CDR3 amino acids: CASTGGPDTDTQYF. As DNA, the CDR3 is TGCGCCAGCACGGGGGGCCCCGACACAGATACGCAGTATTTT. The chain recombines TRBV5-1 with TRBJ2-3; weak D call: TRBD2 (7 bases). The CDR3 loop spans 14 amino acids. Per germline, CDR1 SGHRS and CDR2 YFSETQ. Trimming shortened V by 6 bases and J by 2 bases, and 13 bases separated the two germline ends.

This clonotype has a handful of counts. The chain links TRBV29-1 to TRBJ1-1; D unclear. In germline, CDR1 is SQVTM, CDR2 ANQGSEA. This CDR3 has 13 amino acids. The V end lost 4 bases, the J end lost 0 bases, and 9 bases lay between the germline ends. The CDR3: CSVAKIMNTEAFF. In DNA form, the CDR3 reads TGCAGCGTTGCCAAGATCATGAACACTGAAGCTTTCTTT.

The rearrangement joins TRBV20-1 to TRBJ2-7; no definite D call. Trimming removed 2 bases from V and 3 bases from J, with 8 bases in between. Germline lookup yields CDR1 DFQATT and CDR2 SNEGSKA (reference sequence). There are 12 residues in the CDR3. CDR3 protein: CSARRLGYEQYF. The DNA for the CDR3 is TGCAGTGCTAGAAGGCTCGGCTACGAGCAGTACTTC.

The rearrangement joins TRBV5-1 to TRBJ2-3, with 8 bases identical to TRBD2. Germline CDR1 is SGHRS and CDR2 is YFSETQ. This CDR3 comprises 17 residues. Trimming at V came to 4 bases and at J to 0 bases, leaving 10 bases not matched to a gene. The CDR3 reads CASSRAVLAGSTDTQYF. CDR3 bases: TGCGCCAGCAGCCGGGCGGTGTTAGCGGGAAGCACAGATACGCAGTATTTT.

The rearrangement uses TRBV20-1 and TRBJ2-3; TRBD1 or TRBD2 may be the D gene (6 bases each). CDR3 size: 12 residues. Germline assignment: CDR1 DFQATT and CDR2 SNEGSKA (reference sequence). The chain's CDR3 is CSGGQGTDTQYF. DNA of the CDR3: TGCAGCGGGGGCCAGGGAACAGATACGCAGTATTTT.

The chain links TRBV7-9 to TRBJ2-4; 8 bases fit TRBD2. The J call may be faulty, since TRBJ2-5 better matches the DNA end. CDR1 is SEHNR, CDR2 FQNEAQ, per germline (reference sequence). The CDR3 runs to 14 residues. This CDR3 reads CASSSQAGVETQYF. Here the CDR3 DNA reads TGTGCCAGCAGCTCGCAAGCGGGAGTGGAGACCCAGTACTTC.

DNA of the CDR3: TGCGCCAGCAGAGGGACAGTCAACTACGAGCAGTACTTC. Amino acid sequence: CASRGTVNYEQYF. The rearrangement uses TRBV5-1 and TRBJ2-4; 7 bases fit TRBD1. The J call could be wrong; TRBJ2-7 is a better fit for the DNA end. Germline V gene lookup returns CDR1 SGHRS and CDR2 YFSETQ. The CDR3 is 13 residues long.

This clonotype was detected a few times. V is TRBV7-3 and J is TRBJ2-7; 10 positions match TRBD2. The CDR3 is made up of 14 amino acids. Germline CDR1 and CDR2: SGHTA and FQGTGA. V trimming: 4 bases; J trimming: 6 bases; junction bases outside the gene matches: 6. The CDR3 nucleotides are TGTGCCAGCAGCTCCACTAGCGGGAAGGGCGAGCAGTACTTC. Its protein is CASSSTSGKGEQYF.